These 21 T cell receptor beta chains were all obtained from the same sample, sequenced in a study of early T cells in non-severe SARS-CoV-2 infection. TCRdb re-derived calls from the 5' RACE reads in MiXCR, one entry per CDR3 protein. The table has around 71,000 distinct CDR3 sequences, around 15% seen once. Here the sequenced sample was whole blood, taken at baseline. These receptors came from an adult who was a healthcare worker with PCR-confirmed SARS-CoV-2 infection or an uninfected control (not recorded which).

This chain's CDR3 is CASSPPKGIAAREQYF. CDR3 coding DNA: TGTGCCAGCTCACCCCCCAAGGGGATAGCGGCGAGGGAGCAGTACTTC. The V call is TRBV18, the J call TRBJ2-7; a possible D gene is TRBD2 (6 bases). This CDR3 is built from 16 residues. With 3 bases removed from V and 7 bases from J, the gap between germline ends came to 22 bases. Germline V CDR1 and CDR2: KGHSH, LQKENI.

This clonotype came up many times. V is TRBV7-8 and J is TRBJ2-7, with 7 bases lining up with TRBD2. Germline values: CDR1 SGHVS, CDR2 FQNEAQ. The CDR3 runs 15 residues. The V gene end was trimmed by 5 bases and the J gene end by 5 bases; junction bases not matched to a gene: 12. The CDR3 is CASSPRLALLNEQYF. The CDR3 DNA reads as TGTGCCAGCAGCCCTAGACTAGCTCTCTTGAACGAGCAGTACTTC.

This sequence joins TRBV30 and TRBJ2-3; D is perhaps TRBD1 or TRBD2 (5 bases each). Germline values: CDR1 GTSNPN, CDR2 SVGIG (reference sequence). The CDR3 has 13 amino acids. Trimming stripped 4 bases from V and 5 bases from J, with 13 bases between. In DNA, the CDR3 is TGTGCCTGGACGCAACTAGGGGTAGATACGCAGTATTTT. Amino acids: CAWTQLGVDTQYF.

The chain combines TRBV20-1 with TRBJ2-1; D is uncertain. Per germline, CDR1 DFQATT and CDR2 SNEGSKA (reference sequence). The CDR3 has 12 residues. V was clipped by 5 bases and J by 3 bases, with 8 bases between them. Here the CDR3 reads CSAFKGYNEQFF. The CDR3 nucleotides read TGCAGTGCTTTTAAGGGCTACAATGAGCAGTTCTTC.

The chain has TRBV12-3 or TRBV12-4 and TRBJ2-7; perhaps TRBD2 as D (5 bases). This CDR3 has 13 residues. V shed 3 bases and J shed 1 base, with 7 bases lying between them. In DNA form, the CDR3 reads TGTGCCAGCAGTTTGGACTTATCCTACGAGCAGTACTTC. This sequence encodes CASSLDLSYEQYF.

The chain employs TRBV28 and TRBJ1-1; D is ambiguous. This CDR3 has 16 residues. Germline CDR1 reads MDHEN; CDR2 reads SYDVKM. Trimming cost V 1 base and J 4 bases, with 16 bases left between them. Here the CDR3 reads CASSLLGSSGTTEAFF. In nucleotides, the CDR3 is TGTGCCAGCAGTTTATTGGGCTCGAGCGGAACCACTGAAGCTTTCTTT.

The CDR3 sequence: CASSPRGPDTGELFF. The CDR3 DNA reads as TGTGCCAGCAGTCCCAGGGGGCCGGACACCGGGGAGCTGTTTTTT. V is TRBV6-6 and J is TRBJ2-2; the match to TRBD1 covers 8 bases. Losses at the gene ends were 5 bases for V and 3 bases for J; bases not matched to a gene: 5. The CDR3 covers 15 residues. In germline, CDR1 is MNHNY, CDR2 SVGAGI (reference sequence).

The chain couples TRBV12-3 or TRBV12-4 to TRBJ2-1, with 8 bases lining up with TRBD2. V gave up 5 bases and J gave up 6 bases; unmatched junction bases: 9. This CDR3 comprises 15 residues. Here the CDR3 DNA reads TGTGCCAGCAGTAACGGAGCGGGAGTAAGCAATGAGCAGTTCTTC. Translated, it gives CASSNGAGVSNEQFF.

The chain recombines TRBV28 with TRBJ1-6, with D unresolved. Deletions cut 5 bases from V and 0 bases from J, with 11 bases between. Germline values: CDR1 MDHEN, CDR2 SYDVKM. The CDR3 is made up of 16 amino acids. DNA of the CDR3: TGTGCCAGCAGTCCCCTAGGGAGCTCCTATAATTCACCCCTCCACTTT. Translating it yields CASSPLGSSYNSPLHF.

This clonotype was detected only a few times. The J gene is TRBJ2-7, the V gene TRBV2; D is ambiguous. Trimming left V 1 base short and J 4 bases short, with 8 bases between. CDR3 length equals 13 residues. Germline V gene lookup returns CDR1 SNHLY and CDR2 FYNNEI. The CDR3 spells CASSEVGPYEQYF. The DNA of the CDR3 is TGTGCCAGCAGTGAAGTAGGCCCATACGAGCAGTACTTC. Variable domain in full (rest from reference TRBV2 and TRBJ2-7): EPEVTQTPSHQVTQMGQEVILRCVPISNHLYFYWYRQILGQKVEFLVSFYNNEISEKSEIFDDQFSVERPDGSNFTLKIRSTKLEDSAMYFCASSEVGPYEQYFGPGTRLTVT.

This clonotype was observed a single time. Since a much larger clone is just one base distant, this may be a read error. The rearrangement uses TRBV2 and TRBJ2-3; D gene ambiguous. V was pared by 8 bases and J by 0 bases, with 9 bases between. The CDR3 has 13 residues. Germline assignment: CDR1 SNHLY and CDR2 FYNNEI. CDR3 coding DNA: TGTGCCAGCGTCGAGTCTAGCACAGATACGCAGTATTTT. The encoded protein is CASVESSTDTQYF.

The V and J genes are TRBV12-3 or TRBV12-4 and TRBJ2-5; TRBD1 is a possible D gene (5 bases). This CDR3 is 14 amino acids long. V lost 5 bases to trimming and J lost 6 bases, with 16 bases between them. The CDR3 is CASSPPAGRKTQYF. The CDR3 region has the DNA TGTGCCAGCAGTCCCCCGGCAGGGCGAAAGACCCAGTACTTC.

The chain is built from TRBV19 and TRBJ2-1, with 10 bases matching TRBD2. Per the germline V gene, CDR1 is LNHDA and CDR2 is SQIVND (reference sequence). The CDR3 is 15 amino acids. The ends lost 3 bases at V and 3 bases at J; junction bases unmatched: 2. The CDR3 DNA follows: TGTGCCAGTAGTATGCGGACTAGCGGCTACAATGAGCAGTTCTTC. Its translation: CASSMRTSGYNEQFF.

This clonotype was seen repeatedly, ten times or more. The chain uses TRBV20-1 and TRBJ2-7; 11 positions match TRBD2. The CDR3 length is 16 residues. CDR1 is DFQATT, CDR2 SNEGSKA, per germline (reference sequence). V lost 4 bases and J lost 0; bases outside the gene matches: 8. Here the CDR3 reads CSATGLAGRPSYEQYF. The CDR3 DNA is TGCAGTGCTACAGGACTAGCGGGTAGGCCCTCCTACGAGCAGTACTTC.

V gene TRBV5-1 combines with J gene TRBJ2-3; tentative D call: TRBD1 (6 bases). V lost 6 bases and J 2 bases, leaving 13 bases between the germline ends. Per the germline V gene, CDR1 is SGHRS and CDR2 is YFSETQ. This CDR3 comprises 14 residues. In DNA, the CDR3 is TGCGCCAGCAACCCCGGACAGTCCACAGATACGCAGTATTTT. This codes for CASNPGQSTDTQYF.

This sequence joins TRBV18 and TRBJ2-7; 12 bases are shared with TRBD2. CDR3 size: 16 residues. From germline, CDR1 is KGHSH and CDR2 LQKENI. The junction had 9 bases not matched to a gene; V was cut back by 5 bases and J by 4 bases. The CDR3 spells CASSAQTSGSAYEQYF. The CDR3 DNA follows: TGTGCCAGCTCAGCGCAGACTAGCGGGAGCGCTTACGAGCAGTACTTC.

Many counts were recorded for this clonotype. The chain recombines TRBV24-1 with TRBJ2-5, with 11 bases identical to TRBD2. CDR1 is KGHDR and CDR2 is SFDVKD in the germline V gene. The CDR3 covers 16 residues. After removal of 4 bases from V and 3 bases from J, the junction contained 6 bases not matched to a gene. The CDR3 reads CATSDPLAGGKETQYF. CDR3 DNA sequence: TGTGCCACCAGTGACCCGCTAGCGGGAGGAAAAGAGACCCAGTACTTC.

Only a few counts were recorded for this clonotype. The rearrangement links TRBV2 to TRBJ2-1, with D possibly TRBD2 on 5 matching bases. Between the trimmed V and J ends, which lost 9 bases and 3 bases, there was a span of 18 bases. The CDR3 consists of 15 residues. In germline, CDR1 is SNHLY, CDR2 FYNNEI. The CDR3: CASWGETGLYNEQFF. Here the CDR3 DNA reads TGTGCCAGTTGGGGAGAGACTGGACTCTACAATGAGCAGTTCTTC. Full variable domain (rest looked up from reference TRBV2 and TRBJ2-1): EPEVTQTPSHQVTQMGQEVILRCVPISNHLYFYWYRQILGQKVEFLVSFYNNEISEKSEIFDDQFSVERPDGSNFTLKIRSTKLEDSAMYFCASWGETGLYNEQFFGPGTRLTVL.

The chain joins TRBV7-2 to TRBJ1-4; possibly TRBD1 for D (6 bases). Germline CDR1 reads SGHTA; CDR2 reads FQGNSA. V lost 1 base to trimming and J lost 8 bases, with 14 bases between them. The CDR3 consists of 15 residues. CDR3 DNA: TGTGCCAGCAGCTTAGTTGGGGGCGCCGGGGAAAAACTGTTTTTT. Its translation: CASSLVGGAGEKLFF.

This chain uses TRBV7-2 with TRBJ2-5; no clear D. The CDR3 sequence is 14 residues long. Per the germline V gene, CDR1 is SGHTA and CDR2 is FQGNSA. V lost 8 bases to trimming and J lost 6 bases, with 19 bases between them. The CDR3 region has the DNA TGTGCCAGCCGGCTGGCCTTTCCAACCCAGACCCAGTACTTC. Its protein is CASRLAFPTQTQYF.

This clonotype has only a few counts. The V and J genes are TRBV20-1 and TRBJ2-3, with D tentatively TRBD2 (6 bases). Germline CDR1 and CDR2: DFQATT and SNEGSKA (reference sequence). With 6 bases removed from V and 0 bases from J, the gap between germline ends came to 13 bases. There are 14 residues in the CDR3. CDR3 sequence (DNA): TGCAGTGCCTTTAGCGGACGAAGCACAGATACGCAGTATTTT. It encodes CSAFSGRSTDTQYF.